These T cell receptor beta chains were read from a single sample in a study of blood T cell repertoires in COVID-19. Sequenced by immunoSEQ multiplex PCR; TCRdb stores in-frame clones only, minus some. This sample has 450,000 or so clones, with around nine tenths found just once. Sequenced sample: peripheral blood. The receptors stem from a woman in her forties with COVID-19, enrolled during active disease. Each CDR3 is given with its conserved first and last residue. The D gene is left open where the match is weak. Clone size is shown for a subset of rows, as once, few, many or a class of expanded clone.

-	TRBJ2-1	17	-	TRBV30	CAWSARNGRVWGHEQFF	TGTGCCTGGAGTGCCCGAAATGGGAGGGTCTGGGGGCATGAGCAGTTCTTC
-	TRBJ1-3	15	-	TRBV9	CASSSTGYAGNTIYF	TGTGCCAGCAGCTCTACAGGGTACGCTGGAAACACCATATATTTT
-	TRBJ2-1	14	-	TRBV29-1	CSVEGSRFYNEQFF	TGCAGCGTTGAAGGTAGTCGGTTCTACAATGAGCAGTTCTTC
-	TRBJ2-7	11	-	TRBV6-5	CASSTQGRMYF	TGTGCCAGCAGTACGCAGGGAAGGATGTACTTC
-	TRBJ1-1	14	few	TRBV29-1	CSVITDSTNTEAFF	TGCAGCGTTATAACCGACAGCACGAACACTGAAGCTTTCTTT
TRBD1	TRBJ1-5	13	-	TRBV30	CAWSRQGNQPQHF	TGTGCCTGGAGCAGACAGGGGAATCAGCCCCAGCATTTT
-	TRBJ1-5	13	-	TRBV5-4	CASSPDRNQPQHF	TGTGCCAGCAGCCCGGACAGAAATCAGCCCCAGCATTTT
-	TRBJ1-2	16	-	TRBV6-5	CASSYSIQGLEYGYTF	TGTGCCAGCAGTTACTCCATTCAGGGACTGGAGTATGGCTACACCTTC
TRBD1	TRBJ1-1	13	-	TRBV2	CASSRGGQTEAFF	TGTGCCAGCAGCCGGGGGGGACAGACTGAAGCTTTCTTT
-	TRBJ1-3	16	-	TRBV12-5	CASGLELRRAGNTIYF	TGTGCTAGTGGTTTGGAACTCCGGAGAGCCGGAAACACCATATATTTT
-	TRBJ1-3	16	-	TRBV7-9	CASSRQPRGEGNTIYF	TGTGCCAGCAGCCGTCAACCCAGGGGTGAAGGAAACACCATATATTTT
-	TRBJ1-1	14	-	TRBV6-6	CASSYQPRSTEAFF	TGTGCCAGCAGTTACCAACCTCGGAGCACTGAAGCTTTCTTT
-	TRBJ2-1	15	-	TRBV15	CATSRDGGTYNEQFF	TGTGCCACCAGCAGAGATGGCGGGACCTACAATGAGCAGTTCTTC
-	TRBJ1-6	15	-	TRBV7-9	CASSAPGSYNSPLHF	TGTGCCAGCAGCGCCCCGGGCTCCTATAATTCACCCCTCCACTTT
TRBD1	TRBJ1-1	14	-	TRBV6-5	CASSSTGGSTEAFF	TGTGCCAGCAGTTCAACAGGGGGCTCCACTGAAGCTTTCTTT
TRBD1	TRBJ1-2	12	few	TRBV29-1	CSVEGTGVGYTF	TGCAGCGTTGAAGGGACAGGGGTCGGCTACACCTTC
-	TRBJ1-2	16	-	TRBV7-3	CASSLRRADGRDGYTF	TGTGCCAGCAGCTTAAGGAGGGCGGACGGGCGGGATGGCTACACCTTC
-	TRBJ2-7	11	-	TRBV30	CAATGRDEQYF	TGTGCCGCGACCGGCAGGGACGAGCAGTACTTC
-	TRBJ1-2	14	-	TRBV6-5	CASSQARVDYGYTF	TGTGCCAGCAGCCAGGCCAGGGTAGACTATGGCTACACCTTC
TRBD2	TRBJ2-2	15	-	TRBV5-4	CASSGGLRNTGELFF	TGTGCCAGCAGCGGGGGACTACGAAACACCGGGGAGCTGTTTTTT
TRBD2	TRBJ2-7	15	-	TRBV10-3	CAIGLAGGGGYEQYF	TGTGCCATCGGGCTAGCGGGAGGCGGGGGCTACGAGCAGTACTTC
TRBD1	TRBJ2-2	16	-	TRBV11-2	CASSFRQGFHTGELFF	TGTGCCAGCAGCTTCCGACAGGGCTTCCACACCGGGGAGCTGTTTTTT
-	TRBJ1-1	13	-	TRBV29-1	CSVEWQMNTEAFF	TGCAGCGTTGAGTGGCAGATGAACACTGAAGCTTTCTTT
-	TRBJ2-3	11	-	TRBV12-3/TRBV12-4	CASSSTTTQYF	TGTGCCAGCAGTTCGACTACAACGCAGTATTTT
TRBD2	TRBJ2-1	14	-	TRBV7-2	CASSLRREKSEQFF	TGTGCCAGCAGCTTAAGGCGGGAGAAAAGTGAGCAGTTCTTC
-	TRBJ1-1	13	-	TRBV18	CASLQGTGTEAFF	TGTGCCAGCCTGCAGGGAACGGGCACTGAAGCTTTCTTT
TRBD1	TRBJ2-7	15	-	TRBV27	CASSSLGQGAREQYF	TGTGCCAGCAGCTCACTGGGACAGGGGGCGCGGGAGCAGTACTTC
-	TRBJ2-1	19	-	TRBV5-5	CASSLVLVAVSASYNEQFF	TGTGCCAGCAGCTTGGTTCTTGTCGCAGTCTCCGCTTCCTACAATGAGCAGTTCTTC
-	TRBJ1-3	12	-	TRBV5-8	CASSFQGNTIYF	TGTGCCAGCAGCTTTCAGGGAAACACCATATATTTT
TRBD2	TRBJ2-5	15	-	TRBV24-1	CATSDPGTSGETQYF	TGTGCCACCAGTGATCCGGGGACTAGCGGGGAGACCCAGTACTTC
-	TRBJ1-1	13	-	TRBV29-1	CSSCRGSNTEAFF	TGCAGTTCCTGTAGAGGATCGAACACTGAAGCTTTCTTT
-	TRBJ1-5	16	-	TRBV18	CASSPQMATVNQPQHF	TGTGCCAGCTCACCCCAAATGGCGACAGTCAATCAGCCCCAGCATTTT
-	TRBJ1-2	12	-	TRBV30	CAWSPGYYGYTF	TGTGCCTGGAGTCCGGGATACTATGGCTACACCTTC
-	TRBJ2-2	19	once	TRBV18	CASSPDRLDLFSDTGELFF	TGTGCCAGCTCACCAGACAGGCTAGACCTGTTTTCGGACACCGGGGAGCTGTTTTTT
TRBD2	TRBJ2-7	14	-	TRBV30	CAWVNGGALFEQYF	TGTGCCTGGGTGAACGGGGGGGCCTTATTTGAGCAGTACTTC
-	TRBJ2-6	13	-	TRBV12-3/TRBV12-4	CASIQSGANVLTF	TGTGCCAGCATCCAATCTGGGGCCAACGTCCTGACTTTC
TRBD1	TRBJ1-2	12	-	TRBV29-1	CSANDRGRSYTF	TGCAGCGCAAACGACAGGGGGCGAAGCTACACCTTC
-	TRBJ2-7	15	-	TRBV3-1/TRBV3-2	CASSQVFGSGYEQYF	-
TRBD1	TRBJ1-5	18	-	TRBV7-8	CASSHISDRVGANQPQHF	TGTGCCAGCAGCCACATATCGGACAGGGTGGGGGCTAATCAGCCCCAGCATTTT
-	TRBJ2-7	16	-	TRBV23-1	CASSPSRAGAYYEQYF	TGCGCCAGCAGTCCCTCCCGGGCGGGCGCGTACTACGAGCAGTACTTC
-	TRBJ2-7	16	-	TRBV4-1	CASSLRARETSYEQYF	TGCGCCAGCAGCCTGCGGGCAAGGGAGACCTCCTACGAGCAGTACTTC
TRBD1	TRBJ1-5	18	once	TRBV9	CARWDRGDPKTHNQPQHF	TGTGCCAGATGGGACAGGGGGGATCCAAAAACCCACAATCAGCCCCAGCATTTT
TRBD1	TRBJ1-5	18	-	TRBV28	CASSLYGWGQGSNQPQHF	TGTGCCAGCAGTTTATACGGTTGGGGACAGGGGAGCAATCAGCCCCAGCATTTT
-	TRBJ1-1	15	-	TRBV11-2	CASSPTGGGGTEAFF	TGTGCCAGCAGCCCCACGGGGGGAGGGGGCACTGAAGCTTTCTTT
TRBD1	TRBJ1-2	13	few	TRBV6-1	CASSEGQGYGYTF	TGTGCCAGCAGTGAAGGACAGGGGTATGGCTACACCTTC
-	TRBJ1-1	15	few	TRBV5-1	CASSLGHIQNTEAFF	TGCGCCAGCAGCTTGGGCCACATCCAGAACACTGAAGCTTTCTTT
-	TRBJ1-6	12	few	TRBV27	CASGSYNSPLHF	TGTGCCTCGGGCTCCTATAATTCACCCCTCCACTTT
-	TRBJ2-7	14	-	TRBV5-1	CASSSGTRVDEQYF	TGCGCCAGCAGCTCCGGTACACGGGTCGACGAGCAGTACTTC
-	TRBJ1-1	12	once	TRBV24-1	CATSDFQGEAFF	TGTGCCACCAGTGATTTCCAGGGGGAAGCTTTCTTT
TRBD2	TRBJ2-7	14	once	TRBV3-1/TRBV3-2	CASSRLAGSYEQYF	TGTGCCAGCAGCCGACTAGCGGGATCCTACGAGCAGTACTTC
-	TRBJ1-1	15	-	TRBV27	CASSLFSGTNTEAFF	TGTGCCAGCAGTTTATTCAGCGGGACTAACACTGAAGCTTTCTTT
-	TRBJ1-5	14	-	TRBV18	CASSWQQGDQPQHF	TGTGCCAGCTCATGGCAACAGGGCGATCAGCCCCAGCATTTT
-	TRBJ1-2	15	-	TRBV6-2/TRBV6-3	CASSYSPGVLRGYTF	TGTGCCAGCAGTTACTCCCCCGGGGTTCTACGAGGCTACACCTTC
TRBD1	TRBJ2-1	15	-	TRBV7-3	CASSLMTGGRNEQFF	TGTGCCAGCAGCTTAATGACAGGGGGCCGGAATGAGCAGTTCTTC